This TCR beta chain was sequenced for a study of OX40 agonist ivuxolimab in advanced cancers. Regarding the study in general: Ivuxolimab was an agonistic, fully human IgG2 monoclonal antibody directed against OX40 (CD134), a costimulatory receptor. Intravenous ivuxolimab was administered to patients every 2 weeks at six dose levels: 0.01, 0.1, 0.3, 1.5, 3 and 10 mg/kg. Of the approximately 50 dose-escalation patients, hepatocellular carcinoma was present in about 20, melanoma in roughly 15, renal cell carcinoma in 9 and head and neck cancer in 9. In the dose-escalation cohort, about four fifths of patients were male, and the mean age was around 65 years with a range of roughly 20 to 79. Prior anti-PD-1, anti-PD-L1 or anti-CTLA-4 therapy was permitted, and 40% of dose-escalation patients had received checkpoint inhibitors. Partial responses were achieved by three dose-escalation patients, of whom one had hepatocellular carcinoma and two had cutaneous melanoma. Peripheral TCRbeta sequencing aimed to test whether ivuxolimab altered TCR sequence diversity and caused clonal T-cell expansion. The monotherapy dose-escalation portion (N ≈ 57 patients) of the phase I ivuxolimab trial is reported in the paper.

The trial excluded patients who had a history of autoimmune disease or who were on systemic immunosuppression. Peripheral blood for TCR sequencing was collected from all dose cohorts at baseline, on cycle 4 day 1, and on cycle 7 day 1. Samples came from an open-label, multicenter, first-in-human phase I dose-escalation trial of ivuxolimab. Adults with locally advanced or metastatic head and neck squamous cell, hepatocellular, melanoma or renal cell carcinoma were enrolled in the trial. Before TCR sequencing, CD4+ and CD8+ T cells were separately sorted from peripheral blood. The research as a whole found: At doses from 0.1 to 3.0 mg/kg, clonal expansion was seen in both CD4+ and CD8+ blood T cells between baseline and week 6. Low levels of normalized T-cell clonal expansion were also seen in some patients who did not respond. Antigen specificity was not determined for the clonally expanded peripheral T cells. In partial responders in the 0.1-3.0 mg/kg groups, normalized peripheral clonal expansion was found to be among the lowest, especially among CD8+ T cells. After ivuxolimab, CD8+ T cells had more expanded clones than CD4+ T cells on average.

The CDR3 goes from the cysteine to the phenylalanine over 12 residues. Left in the record is the CDR3 DNA by itself, 36 bases read in frame from the first base. The germline V end is reduced by 1 base and the J end by 12 bases; junction bases left unmatched: 2. Sequences ENHRY (CDR1) and SYGVKD (CDR2) are obtained from the germline V gene. The table lists this clone with a count of one. Its binding antigen is unknown. No base qualities exist here, and no much larger clone lies one base off it. Genomic DNA was extracted from sorted cells for sequencing of the TCRbeta CDR3 region. The immunoSEQ Assay was used to sequence the TCRbeta CDR3 regions. TCRdb re-hosts the immuneACCESS table, in-frame sequences only. Its copies lack some clones; in the studies checked, an unresolved V gene accounts for under half of them, and the cause for the rest is not known. This sample gives 82,000 or so clones in total; 75% to 90% of them show up just once. The ten largest clones take up more than 2% of the sample.

This clonotype was sampled from an adult with an advanced solid tumor such as melanoma, head and neck, liver or kidney cancer. The V and J genes are TRBV10-3 and TRBJ2-1; the central 8 bases match TRBD1. This specimen was CD4+ or CD8+ T cells sorted from blood, taken in a trial of the OX40 agonist ivuxolimab. The sequenced DNA is TGTGCCATCAGTGAGTTGACAGGGGTGCAGTTCTTC. This yields the protein CAISELTGVQFF.